A selection of T cell receptor beta chains follows, all from one sample in a study of OX40 agonist ivuxolimab in advanced cancers. TCRdb's table, derived via immunoSEQ multiplex PCR, lists solely in-frame clones and lacks some. Here the sample spans under 90,000 clones, 90% being singletons. The sample consisted of CD4+ or CD8+ T cells sorted from blood, taken in a trial of the OX40 agonist ivuxolimab. All receptors come from an adult with an advanced solid tumor such as melanoma, head and neck, liver or kidney cancer. CDR3s include the opening cysteine and the closing phenylalanine or tryptophan. The D gene is left open where the match is weak. The listing skips clone size in some rows; elsewhere it reads once, few, many or a size class.

J gene: TRBJ1-2
clone size: few
V gene: TRBV11-2
D gene: NA
CDR3 protein: CASSFGGAGYGYTF
CDR3 DNA: TGTGCCAGCAGCTTTGGGGGGGCTGGCTATGGCTACACCTTC

J gene: TRBJ2-1
clone size: NA
V gene: TRBV19
D gene: NA
CDR3 protein: CASSLLAVRNNEQFF
CDR3 DNA: TGTGCCAGTAGCCTTCTGGCCGTCCGAAACAATGAGCAGTTCTTC

J gene: TRBJ2-3
clone size: NA
V gene: TRBV19
D gene: NA
CDR3 protein: CASSPPGPNTDTQYF
CDR3 DNA: TGTGCCAGTAGTCCCCCGGGACCTAACACAGATACGCAGTATTTT

J gene: TRBJ2-7
clone size: NA
V gene: TRBV29-1
D gene: TRBD2
CDR3 protein: CSVGGLAGHEQYF
CDR3 DNA: TGCAGCGTTGGAGGACTAGCGGGACACGAGCAGTACTTC

J gene: TRBJ2-4
clone size: NA
V gene: TRBV28
D gene: NA
CDR3 protein: CASSSRVKVLAKNIQYF
CDR3 DNA: TGTGCCAGCAGTTCCCGGGTGAAGGTCCTAGCCAAAAACATTCAGTACTTC

J gene: TRBJ2-1
clone size: NA
V gene: TRBV28
D gene: NA
CDR3 protein: CASSDRIIDEQFF
CDR3 DNA: TGTGCCAGCAGTGACAGGATCATAGATGAGCAGTTCTTC

J gene: TRBJ1-5
clone size: NA
V gene: TRBV28
D gene: TRBD1
CDR3 protein: CASSSGAGGFSNQPQHF
CDR3 DNA: TGTGCCAGCAGCTCCGGGGCAGGGGGCTTTAGCAATCAGCCCCAGCATTTT

J gene: TRBJ1-3
clone size: NA
V gene: TRBV19
D gene: NA
CDR3 protein: CASKVDGLSGNTIYF
CDR3 DNA: TGTGCCAGTAAAGTTGACGGCCTCTCTGGAAACACCATATATTTT

J gene: TRBJ1-1
clone size: NA
V gene: TRBV9
D gene: NA
CDR3 protein: CASSVGPLTEAFF
CDR3 DNA: TGTGCCAGCAGCGTAGGACCCCTGACTGAAGCTTTCTTT

J gene: TRBJ1-3
clone size: few
V gene: TRBV19
D gene: NA
CDR3 protein: CASSISRASGNTIYF
CDR3 DNA: TGTGCCAGTAGTATTTCCAGAGCGTCTGGAAACACCATATATTTT

J gene: TRBJ2-3
clone size: NA
V gene: TRBV11-2
D gene: TRBD1
CDR3 protein: CASSLGFQGADTQYF
CDR3 DNA: TGTGCCAGCAGCTTGGGTTTCCAGGGGGCAGATACGCAGTATTTT

J gene: TRBJ1-2
clone size: once
V gene: TRBV7-2
D gene: NA
CDR3 protein: CASSSSLYGYTF
CDR3 DNA: TGTGCCAGCAGCTCCTCCTTATATGGCTACACCTTC

J gene: TRBJ1-6
clone size: NA
V gene: TRBV6-1
D gene: TRBD1
CDR3 protein: CASSVPQGYGSPLHF
CDR3 DNA: TGTGCCAGCAGTGTTCCACAGGGGTATGGTTCACCCCTCCACTTT

J gene: TRBJ2-3
clone size: NA
V gene: TRBV18
D gene: TRBD2
CDR3 protein: CASSPFSGGVTDTQYF
CDR3 DNA: TGTGCCAGCTCACCATTTAGCGGGGGAGTCACAGATACGCAGTATTTT

J gene: TRBJ2-7
clone size: NA
V gene: TRBV29-1
D gene: NA
CDR3 protein: CSVVRDPSSYEQYF
CDR3 DNA: TGCAGCGTTGTCCGGGACCCAAGCTCCTACGAGCAGTACTTC

J gene: TRBJ1-1
clone size: few
V gene: TRBV27
D gene: NA
CDR3 protein: CASSPLRAGVRAFF
CDR3 DNA: TGTGCCAGCAGTCCACTCCGGGCAGGGGTAAGAGCTTTCTTT

J gene: TRBJ1-3
clone size: NA
V gene: TRBV28
D gene: NA
CDR3 protein: CASSLVGLGGIGGGNTIYF
CDR3 DNA: TGTGCCAGCAGTTTAGTTGGACTCGGTGGGATCGGTGGAGGAAACACCATATATTTT

J gene: TRBJ2-4
clone size: NA
V gene: TRBV30
D gene: TRBD1
CDR3 protein: CAIDRDRIKNIQYF
CDR3 DNA: TGTGCCATAGACCGGGACAGAATAAAAAACATTCAGTACTTC

J gene: TRBJ2-7
clone size: NA
V gene: TRBV5-4
D gene: NA
CDR3 protein: CASGTLSGEQYF
CDR3 DNA: TGTGCCAGCGGCACACTAAGCGGCGAGCAGTACTTC

J gene: TRBJ2-4
clone size: NA
V gene: TRBV19
D gene: NA
CDR3 protein: CASSDRGPIPLAKNIQYF
CDR3 DNA: TGTGCCAGTAGTGACCGGGGCCCTATACCTTTAGCCAAAAACATTCAGTACTTC

J gene: TRBJ2-1
clone size: NA
V gene: TRBV10-3
D gene: NA
CDR3 protein: CAISEYSTMLMQFF
CDR3 DNA: TGTGCCATCAGTGAATACTCGACTATGCTAATGCAGTTCTTC

J gene: TRBJ2-3
clone size: NA
V gene: TRBV7-6
D gene: TRBD2
CDR3 protein: CASSLFTSGRDTDTQYF
CDR3 DNA: TGTGCCAGCAGCCTCTTCACTAGCGGGAGGGACACAGATACGCAGTATTTT

J gene: TRBJ2-4
clone size: NA
V gene: TRBV5-4
D gene: TRBD2
CDR3 protein: CASSPTSGVNIQYF
CDR3 DNA: TGTGCCAGCAGCCCTACTAGCGGGGTAAACATTCAGTACTTC

J gene: TRBJ2-7
clone size: NA
V gene: TRBV5-1
D gene: NA
CDR3 protein: CASSRGADAYEQYF
CDR3 DNA: TGCGCCAGCTCCCGGGGGGCAGACGCCTACGAGCAGTACTTC

J gene: TRBJ2-1
clone size: NA
V gene: TRBV11-2
D gene: NA
CDR3 protein: CATRAAGFNEQFF
CDR3 DNA: TGTGCCACCCGTGCGGCAGGTTTCAATGAGCAGTTCTTC

J gene: TRBJ1-4
clone size: NA
V gene: TRBV27
D gene: TRBD1
CDR3 protein: CASSIYRGGEKLFF
CDR3 DNA: TGTGCCAGCAGTATTTACAGGGGGGGTGAAAAACTGTTTTTT

J gene: TRBJ2-7
clone size: few
V gene: TRBV21-1
D gene: NA
CDR3 protein: CASSKGISSYEQYF
CDR3 DNA: TGTGCCAGCAGCAAAGGGATTAGCTCCTACGAGCAGTACTTC

J gene: TRBJ2-2
clone size: NA
V gene: TRBV4-1
D gene: TRBD1
CDR3 protein: CASSQERQGANTGELFF
CDR3 DNA: TGCGCCAGCAGCCAAGAACGCCAGGGGGCGAACACCGGGGAGCTGTTTTTT

J gene: TRBJ1-3
clone size: NA
V gene: TRBV28
D gene: NA
CDR3 protein: CASSLLTLSGISGNTIYF
CDR3 DNA: TGTGCCAGCAGTTTACTCACCCTGTCTGGGATCTCTGGAAACACCATATATTTT

J gene: TRBJ1-2
clone size: NA
V gene: TRBV5-5
D gene: NA
CDR3 protein: CASRPRRSANYGYTF
CDR3 DNA: TGTGCCAGCAGGCCCCGGCGGTCAGCTAACTATGGCTACACCTTC

J gene: TRBJ1-1
clone size: NA
V gene: TRBV7-8
D gene: NA
CDR3 protein: CASSPRSGAATEAFF
CDR3 DNA: TGTGCCAGCAGCCCCCGTTCGGGGGCGGCCACTGAAGCTTTCTTT

J gene: TRBJ2-7
clone size: NA
V gene: TRBV5-1
D gene: NA
CDR3 protein: CASSSSGYEQYF
CDR3 DNA: TGCGCCAGCAGCTCGAGCGGTTACGAGCAGTACTTC

J gene: TRBJ2-5
clone size: once
V gene: TRBV21-1
D gene: NA
CDR3 protein: CASSKAPISVQETQYF
CDR3 DNA: TGTGCCAGCAGCAAAGCCCCGATATCCGTCCAGGAGACCCAGTACTTC

J gene: TRBJ1-5
clone size: NA
V gene: TRBV10-2
D gene: NA
CDR3 protein: CASSGGRSNQPQHF
CDR3 DNA: TGCGCCAGCAGTGGGGGACGGAGCAATCAGCCCCAGCATTTT

J gene: TRBJ2-1
clone size: NA
V gene: TRBV7-2
D gene: NA
CDR3 protein: CASSLASGRDEQFF
CDR3 DNA: TGTGCCAGCAGCTTAGCGTCGGGGCGGGATGAGCAGTTCTTC

J gene: TRBJ1-3
clone size: once
V gene: TRBV28
D gene: NA
CDR3 protein: CASSSPQGNTIYF
CDR3 DNA: TGTGCCAGCAGTTCCCCCCAAGGTAACACCATATATTTT

J gene: TRBJ1-5
clone size: NA
V gene: TRBV6-5
D gene: NA
CDR3 protein: CASSYSGQPQHF
CDR3 DNA: TGTGCCAGCAGTTACTCGGGTCAGCCCCAGCATTTT

J gene: TRBJ2-1
clone size: NA
V gene: TRBV18
D gene: NA
CDR3 protein: CASSPNWINEQFF
CDR3 DNA: TGTGCCAGCTCACCCAACTGGATCAATGAGCAGTTCTTC

J gene: TRBJ2-7
clone size: NA
V gene: TRBV25-1
D gene: NA
CDR3 protein: CASSESGAGYEQYF
CDR3 DNA: TGTGCCAGCAGTGAATCAGGAGCGGGCTACGAGCAGTACTTC

J gene: TRBJ2-2
clone size: once
V gene: TRBV6-6
D gene: NA
CDR3 protein: CASSRLNGELFF
CDR3 DNA: TGTGCCAGCAGTCGACTGAACGGGGAGCTGTTTTTT

J gene: TRBJ1-2
clone size: NA
V gene: TRBV7-2
D gene: NA
CDR3 protein: CATSDGPYGYTF
CDR3 DNA: TGTGCCACCTCGGACGGACCCTATGGCTACACCTTC

J gene: TRBJ2-2
clone size: once
V gene: TRBV7-2
D gene: TRBD2
CDR3 protein: CASSSGTSGTAGELFF
CDR3 DNA: TGTGCCAGCAGTTCAGGGACTAGCGGGACCGCCGGGGAGCTGTTTTTT

J gene: TRBJ1-2
clone size: NA
V gene: TRBV27
D gene: NA
CDR3 protein: CANRGYTF
CDR3 DNA: TGTGCCAATAGAGGCTACACCTTC

J gene: TRBJ2-5
clone size: NA
V gene: TRBV10-2
D gene: TRBD1
CDR3 protein: CASRITGGELETQYF
CDR3 DNA: TGCGCCAGCAGGATAACAGGGGGCGAATTGGAGACCCAGTACTTC

J gene: TRBJ2-6
clone size: NA
V gene: TRBV7-6
D gene: NA
CDR3 protein: CASSRRHQGSGANVLTF
CDR3 DNA: TGTGCCAGCAGCCGCCGACATCAGGGCTCTGGGGCCAACGTCCTGACTTTC

J gene: TRBJ2-2
clone size: NA
V gene: TRBV6-4
D gene: NA
CDR3 protein: CASSDSWGRSTGELFF
CDR3 DNA: TGTGCCAGCAGTGACTCGTGGGGCCGATCGACCGGGGAGCTGTTTTTT

J gene: TRBJ2-3
clone size: NA
V gene: TRBV29-1
D gene: TRBD2
CDR3 protein: CSVELTRLAGMDTQYF
CDR3 DNA: TGCAGCGTTGAACTCACGAGACTAGCGGGCATGGATACGCAGTATTTT

J gene: TRBJ2-5
clone size: NA
V gene: TRBV9
D gene: TRBD2
CDR3 protein: CASSVEGTSRETQYF
CDR3 DNA: TGTGCCAGCAGCGTAGAAGGGACTAGTCGGGAGACCCAGTACTTC

J gene: TRBJ2-1
clone size: NA
V gene: TRBV11-2
D gene: NA
CDR3 protein: CASSLSRYNEQFF
CDR3 DNA: TGTGCCAGCAGCTTAAGTCGATACAATGAGCAGTTCTTC

J gene: TRBJ1-1
clone size: NA
V gene: TRBV27
D gene: NA
CDR3 protein: CASSWGQGTEAFF
CDR3 DNA: TGTGCCAGCAGTTGGGGGCAAGGCACTGAAGCTTTCTTT

J gene: TRBJ2-7
clone size: NA
V gene: TRBV6-5
D gene: NA
CDR3 protein: CASTVGVPYEQYF
CDR3 DNA: TGTGCCAGCACCGTCGGAGTTCCCTACGAGCAGTACTTC

J gene: TRBJ2-7
clone size: NA
V gene: TRBV19
D gene: NA
CDR3 protein: CASSRIEGAYEQYF
CDR3 DNA: TGTGCCAGTAGTAGGATAGAGGGCGCCTACGAGCAGTACTTC

J gene: TRBJ1-5
clone size: NA
V gene: TRBV28
D gene: NA
CDR3 protein: CASLNFGGLNSNQPQHF
CDR3 DNA: TGTGCCAGCCTCAATTTTGGGGGGCTGAATAGCAATCAGCCCCAGCATTTT

J gene: TRBJ1-2
clone size: NA
V gene: TRBV6-5
D gene: NA
CDR3 protein: CASSYSRPPDYGYTF
CDR3 DNA: TGTGCCAGCAGTTACTCCCGGCCGCCGGACTATGGCTACACCTTC

J gene: TRBJ1-5
clone size: NA
V gene: TRBV6-6
D gene: TRBD1
CDR3 protein: CASSKGTGNQPQHF
CDR3 DNA: TGTGCCAGCAGTAAAGGGACAGGGAATCAGCCCCAGCATTTT

J gene: TRBJ2-7
clone size: once
V gene: TRBV5-1
D gene: NA
CDR3 protein: CASSPTAGQTYEQYF
CDR3 DNA: TGCGCCAGCAGCCCTACTGCGGGACAGACCTACGAGCAGTACTTC

J gene: TRBJ2-6
clone size: NA
V gene: TRBV19
D gene: NA
CDR3 protein: CASSIGLGGANVLTF
CDR3 DNA: TGTGCCAGTAGTATAGGGCTGGGTGGGGCCAACGTCCTGACTTTC

J gene: TRBJ1-4
clone size: NA
V gene: TRBV27
D gene: NA
CDR3 protein: CASGQQALREKLFF
CDR3 DNA: TGTGCCAGCGGACAACAGGCACTTCGGGAAAAACTGTTTTTT

J gene: TRBJ2-5
clone size: NA
V gene: TRBV9
D gene: TRBD2
CDR3 protein: CASSVMPAGGQETQYF
CDR3 DNA: TGTGCCAGCAGCGTAATGCCAGCGGGGGGGCAGGAGACCCAGTACTTC